These 22 T cell receptor beta chains were all obtained from the same sample, sequenced in a study of blood T cells in healthy people across ages. Combining a sample-barcoded 5' primer with a J-beta primer mix, a second PCR ran for about 7 to 11 cycles. TCRdb re-called the 5' RACE reads with MiXCR, one entry per CDR3 protein. The sample lists fewer than 700,000 distinct CDR3 sequences; less than 45% were seen once. Sequencing input: blood. These receptors were taken from a man of 80 years or more in good health.

The chain couples TRBV4-1 to TRBJ2-1; D is uncertain. The CDR3 is made up of 13 amino acids. Germline CDR1 is MGHRA and CDR2 is YSYEKL. Trimming shortened V by 4 bases and J by 9 bases, and 13 bases separated the two germline ends. CDR3: CASSLEELGEQFF. The CDR3 DNA sequence: TGCGCCAGCAGCCTCGAGGAGCTGGGTGAGCAGTTCTTC.

This clonotype has just a few counts. V gene TRBV5-1 combines with J gene TRBJ2-1; 12 bases line up with TRBD2. CDR1 SGHRS and CDR2 YFSETQ come from the germline V gene. The CDR3 is 17 amino acids. After removal of 3 bases from V and 9 bases from J, the junction contained 13 bases not matched to a gene. CDR3 DNA: TGCGCCAGCAGCTCAAGCTTGACTAGCGGGAGTGGGGGTGAGCAGTTCTTC. This translates into CASSSSLTSGSGGEQFF.

The DNA of the CDR3 is TGTGCCAGCAGTGATATCGGGTTGGAGACCCAGTACTTC. This translates into CASSDIGLETQYF. The V and J genes are TRBV6-2 or TRBV6-3 and TRBJ2-7; D unclear. The J call may be mistaken, given a closer DNA end match to TRBJ2-5. CDR1 is MNHEY and CDR2 is SVGEGT in the germline V gene. The CDR3 is made up of 13 amino acids.

A note on this clonotype: This may stem from a read error, because a much larger clone lies one nucleotide away. The chain joins TRBV7-2 to TRBJ2-5, with D unresolved. The V gene's germline CDR1 is SGHTA and CDR2 FQGNSA. The CDR3 consists of 13 residues. In DNA, the CDR3 is TGTGCCAGCGGCTTCCCGGTCCAAGAGACCCAGTACTTC. This translates into CASGFPVQETQYF.

Note on this clonotype: A read error may be the cause here, since a much bigger clone is one base away. V gene TRBV6-1 combines with J gene TRBJ1-4; unclear D gene. CDR3 size: 14 residues. Germline V lookup: CDR1 MNHNS, CDR2 SASEGT. DNA of the CDR3: TGTGCCAGAAGTGACTATGGAAGTGGTGAAAAACTGTTTTTT. It yields the protein CARSDYGSGEKLFF.

This sequence joins TRBV5-6 and TRBJ1-2; 9 nucleotides match TRBD1. V lost 4 bases to trimming and J lost 3 bases; unmatched junction nucleotides: 10. The CDR3 has 16 amino acids. Germline assignment: CDR1 SGHDT and CDR2 YYEEEE. CDR3 protein: CASSQTGQGGHYGYTF. The CDR3 coding sequence is TGTGCCAGCAGCCAAACGGGACAGGGTGGGCACTATGGCTACACCTTC.

The chain uses TRBV9 and TRBJ1-4; tentatively, D is TRBD1 (6 bases). CDR1 is SGDLS and CDR2 is YYNGEE in the germline V gene. The V end was cut by 3 bases, the J end by 13 bases, with 13 bases between. The CDR3 consists of 12 residues. The CDR3 loop reads CASSATTGRLFF. CDR3 in DNA: TGTGCCAGCAGCGCAACAACAGGGAGACTGTTTTTT.

The V and J genes are TRBV7-2 and TRBJ2-5, with 9 bases identical to TRBD2. The end of the DNA aligns better with TRBJ2-1, so the J call may be wrong. Germline CDR1 is SGHTA and CDR2 is FQGNSA. CDR3 size: 16 residues. This CDR3 is CASSALAGGTQETQFF. CDR3 DNA: TGTGCCAGCAGCGCCTTGGCGGGGGGGACACAAGAGACCCAGTTCTTC.

This clonotype was detected a few times. This rearrangement joins TRBV9 to TRBJ1-2; D uncertain. The CDR3 spans 15 residues. Between the trimmed V and J ends, which lost 0 bases and 2 bases, there was a span of 11 bases. The germline gives CDR1 SGDLS, CDR2 YYNGEE. CDR3 in amino acids: CASSVEAFPNYGYTF. The CDR3, as DNA: TGTGCCAGCAGCGTAGAGGCGTTTCCAAACTATGGCTACACCTTC.

The CDR3 DNA follows: TGTGCCAGCAGTTACGGGGACAGTAGAGATACGCAGTATTTT. Encoded protein: CASSYGDSRDTQYF. The V call is TRBV6-6, the J call TRBJ2-3; 7 nucleotides align to TRBD1. The germline CDR1 and CDR2 sequences are MNHNY and SVGAGI (reference sequence). The CDR3 sequence is 14 residues long. V shed 2 bases and J 5 bases; nucleotides not matched to a gene: 4.

The chain carries TRBV6-2 or TRBV6-3 and TRBJ2-2; D unclear. The CDR3 is 15 amino acids. Trimming took off 0 bases at V and 4 bases at J, with 9 bases between the two ends. Germline assignment: CDR1 MNHEY and CDR2 SVGEGT. The CDR3 DNA sequence: TGTGCCAGCAGTTACTCTGTTGGTTCCACCGGGGAGCTGTTTTTT. Encoded protein: CASSYSVGSTGELFF.

This clonotype was recorded a few times. V and J are TRBV3-1 and TRBJ2-3; D might be TRBD2 (6 bases). With 1 base removed from V and 1 base from J, the gap between germline ends came to 9 bases. Germline V gene data show CDR1 as LGHDT and CDR2 as YNNKEL (reference sequence). This CDR3 contains 15 residues. The chain's CDR3 is CASSQVRGRTDTQYF. The CDR3 nucleotides are TGTGCCAGCAGCCAAGTGCGGGGACGCACAGATACGCAGTATTTT.

The chain joins TRBV20-1 to TRBJ2-3; TRBD2 matches 11 bases. V shed 6 bases and J 11 bases; nucleotides not matched to a gene: 22. Germline V gene lookup returns CDR1 DFQATT and CDR2 SNEGSKA (reference sequence). The CDR3 extends over 17 amino acids. The CDR3 sequence: CSAPTSGAKDPIVGQYF. The DNA for the CDR3 is TGCAGTGCCCCGACTAGCGGGGCAAAAGATCCAATTGTAGGGCAGTATTTT.

This clonotype occurred a few times. The rearrangement links TRBV6-2 or TRBV6-3 to TRBJ2-7, with a tentative D call TRBD2 (6 bases). Between the trimmed V and J ends, which lost 4 bases and 1 base, there was a span of 11 bases. Germline CDR1 MNHEY, CDR2 SVGEGT. The CDR3 loop spans 14 amino acids. DNA for the CDR3: TGTGCCAGCAGTTCTGGAGGGAGATCCTACGAGCAGTACTTC. Amino acids: CASSSGGRSYEQYF.

The CDR3 sequence is CSAHDRAQETQYF. In nucleotides, the CDR3 is TGCAGTGCTCATGACAGGGCACAAGAGACCCAGTACTTC. J is TRBJ2-7 and V is TRBV20-1, with TRBD1 matching 7 bases. The J call may be wrong; the DNA end is better matched by TRBJ2-5. The CDR3 extends over 13 amino acids. Germline V CDR1 and CDR2: DFQATT, SNEGSKA (reference sequence).

The chain carries TRBV5-1 and TRBJ2-2; TRBD2 aligns across 11 bases. With 2 bases clipped from V and 7 bases from J, the junction kept 7 bases outside the gene matches. The CDR3 consists of 16 residues. In germline, CDR1 is SGHRS, CDR2 YFSETQ. CDR3 coding DNA: TGCGCCAGCAGCTTCTCTGGGACTAGCGGTTTCGGGGAGCTGTTTTTT. Translated, it gives CASSFSGTSGFGELFF. The full variable domain, its missing parts supplied by reference TRBV5-1 and TRBJ2-2, is KAGVTQTPRYLIKTRGQQVTLSCSPISGHRSVSWYQQTPGQGLQFLFEYFSETQRNKGNFPGRFSGRQFSNSRSEMNVSTLELGDSALYLCASSFSGTSGFGELFFGEGSRLTVL.

The chain links TRBV2 to TRBJ2-5; 7 bases map to TRBD1. The DNA end is a closer match to TRBJ2-7, so the J assignment may be wrong. The CDR3 length is 12 residues. The germline gives CDR1 SNHLY, CDR2 FYNNEI. The CDR3 bases are TGTGCCAGCAAAAGACAGGGCTACGAGCAGTACTTC. Protein: CASKRQGYEQYF.

V usage is TRBV7-2 and J usage is TRBJ2-1, with 8 nucleotides matching TRBD1. The assigned J gene may be wrong: the sequence end matches TRBJ2-7 better. The germline V gene encodes CDR1 SGHTA and CDR2 FQGNSA. The CDR3 has 14 amino acids. The DNA of the CDR3 is TGTGCCAGCAGCAGCAGGGGGCAAGGCAATGAGCAGTACTTC. This codes for CASSSRGQGNEQYF.

The chain uses TRBV4-3 and TRBJ2-5; D gene unclear. V lost 2 bases, J lost 4 bases, and 11 bases lay in between. CDR3 length: 14 residues. Germline CDR1 and CDR2: LGHNA and YSLEER. The CDR3 protein is CASSQNLMGETQYF. The DNA for the CDR3 is TGCGCCAGCAGCCAAAACCTAATGGGAGAGACCCAGTACTTC.

The chain has TRBV29-1 and TRBJ2-1; TRBD2 matches 13 bases. CDR3 size: 13 residues. J gave up 8 bases and V 5 bases, and 3 bases lay outside the gene matches. Germline V lookup: CDR1 SQVTM, CDR2 ANQGSEA. The CDR3 loop reads CSVRLAGGHEQFF. The CDR3 nucleotides are TGCAGCGTTAGACTAGCGGGGGGTCATGAGCAGTTCTTC.

This clonotype is a singleton in its sample. The chain links TRBV7-8 to TRBJ1-6, with D possibly being TRBD1 (6 bases). The CDR3 is 16 residues long. Germline loops: CDR1 SGHVS, CDR2 FQNEAQ. V was shortened by 1 base and J by 7 bases, with 14 bases between the two germline ends. The chain's CDR3 is CASSLGGGLGNSPLHF. CDR3 nucleotides: TGTGCCAGCAGCTTAGGCGGGGGGCTGGGAAATTCACCCCTCCACTTT.

This clonotype was observed at least ten times. The chain joins TRBV20-1 to TRBJ2-1; 10 nucleotides align to TRBD2. From germline, CDR1 is DFQATT and CDR2 SNEGSKA (reference sequence). Trimming removed 5 bases from V and 7 bases from J; junction bases left unmatched: 14. The length of the CDR3 is 16 residues. DNA of the CDR3: TGCAGTGCTGTCTCTAGCGGGGGTCATGGGACGAATGAGCAGTTCTTC. Its protein product is CSAVSSGGHGTNEQFF.